The 25 T cell receptor beta chains given below trace back to one sample, sequenced in a study of Graves' ophthalmopathy and Graves' hyperthyroidism. The study amplified TCR beta CDR3 regions using RNA transcripts. RT-PCR was first run with HTBI primers, then multiplex PCR in a second round. Using its own MiXCR run on the multiplex PCR reads, TCRdb lists one record per CDR3 protein. Here the sample spans 740,000 or so distinct CDR3 sequences, 35% to 50% being singletons. Sequenced material: peripheral blood. The receptors here all came from an adult man with Graves' ophthalmopathy.

This clonotype has ten or more counts. V and J are TRBV5-1 and TRBJ1-2, with D possibly TRBD1 on 5 matching bases. Per the germline V gene, CDR1 is SGHRS and CDR2 is YFSETQ. Trimming stripped 3 bases from V and 6 bases from J, with 18 bases between. CDR3 size: 15 residues. Here the CDR3 reads CASSSNGDPANGYTF. CDR3 nucleotides: TGCGCCAGCAGCTCGAACGGGGACCCCGCGAATGGCTACACCTTC.

The V call is TRBV5-6, the J call TRBJ1-2; no reliable D call. This CDR3 is built from 17 residues. The V gene's germline CDR1 is SGHDT and CDR2 YYEEEE. Trimming shortened V by 3 bases and J by 3 bases, and 21 bases separated the two germline ends. The chain's CDR3 is CASSYRLSGARHYGYTF. In DNA, the CDR3 is TGTGCCAGCAGCTACCGACTTTCGGGTGCTAGGCACTATGGCTACACCTTC. The full variable domain, in which reference TRBV5-6 and TRBJ1-2 provide the parts outside the CDR3, is DAGVTQSPTHLIKTRGQQVTLRCSPKSGHDTVSWYQQALGQGPQFIFQYYEEEERQRGNFPDRFSGHQFPNYSSELNVNALLLGDSALYLCASSYRLSGARHYGYTFGSGTRLTVV.

This clonotype was counted ten times or more. The rearrangement uses TRBV7-9 and TRBJ2-7, with D perhaps matching TRBD1 or TRBD2 (5 bases each). The germline V and J ends were trimmed by 5 bases and 3 bases, with 17 bases remaining between them. Germline values: CDR1 SEHNR, CDR2 FQNEAQ (reference sequence). The CDR3 consists of 15 residues. CDR3 bases: TGTGCCAGCAGCCGTCGGGGACGTGAAAACTACGAGCAGTACTTC. Amino acids: CASSRRGRENYEQYF.

This clonotype was seen at least ten times. The CDR3 protein is CASSLEGLYEQYF. Written as DNA, the CDR3 is TGCGCCAGCAGCTTGGAGGGACTCTACGAGCAGTACTTC. The chain joins TRBV5-1 to TRBJ2-7; weak D call: TRBD2 (6 bases). CDR3 length: 13 amino acids. Per germline, CDR1 SGHRS and CDR2 YFSETQ. V lost 0 bases and J 3 bases, leaving 7 bases between the germline ends.

The rearrangement uses TRBV11-1 and TRBJ2-2; the match to TRBD2 covers 11 bases. The CDR3 runs 15 residues. The germline V gene has CDR1 SGHAT and CDR2 FQDESV (reference sequence). The V segment lost 4 bases and the J segment 3 bases; nucleotides outside the gene matches: 1. CDR3 coding DNA: TGTGCCAGCAGCTGGGGACTAGCGGACACCGGGGAGCTGTTTTTT. It encodes CASSWGLADTGELFF.

In the case of this clonotype: The junction does not match germline at one end; this may be a read error. The CDR3 spells CASSTKQGGFNQPQHF. The CDR3, as DNA: TGTGCCAGCAGTACCAAACAGGGGGGATTCAATCAGCCCCAGCATTTT. The V and J genes are TRBV24-1 and TRBJ1-5; TRBD1 matches at 8 bases. This CDR3 is built from 16 residues. From germline, CDR1 is KGHDR and CDR2 SFDVKD.

The V call is TRBV20-1, the J call TRBJ1-1; D uncertain. The CDR3 has 14 amino acids. Trimming stripped 2 bases from V and 6 bases from J, with 16 bases between. Germline CDR1 DFQATT, CDR2 SNEGSKA (reference sequence). The CDR3 sequence is CSARHPFRGAEAFF. The CDR3 nucleotides are TGCAGTGCTAGACACCCCTTTCGAGGCGCTGAAGCTTTCTTT.

This clonotype was counted at least ten times. The V call is TRBV7-8, the J call TRBJ1-4, with a possible D match to TRBD1 (5 bases). V was cut by 6 bases and J by 10 bases, with 15 bases left in between. From germline, CDR1 is SGHVS and CDR2 FQNEAQ. There are 13 residues in the CDR3. CDR3 sequence: CASREQGFGKLFF. CDR3 in DNA: TGTGCCAGCAGAGAGCAGGGTTTCGGAAAACTGTTTTTT.

The chain recombines TRBV5-5 with TRBJ2-7; D remains unclear. CDR1 is SGHKS, CDR2 YYEKEE, per germline (reference sequence). V was trimmed by 5 bases and J by 0 bases, leaving 9 bases between them. The CDR3 covers 13 residues. The CDR3 DNA reads TGTGCCAGCAGGCCCTACGGCTCCTACGAGCAGTACTTC. Its translation is CASRPYGSYEQYF.

The V gene is TRBV11-2, the J gene TRBJ2-3; D is ambiguous. From germline, CDR1 is SGHAT and CDR2 FQNNGV. V lost 3 bases, J lost 8 bases, and 9 bases lay in between. The CDR3 contains 12 residues. CDR3 sequence: CASSFSPRTQYF. The DNA of the CDR3 is TGTGCCAGCAGCTTCTCCCCGCGTACGCAGTATTTT.

Worth noting for this clonotype: Compared with germline, one end of the junction differs, possibly owing to a read error. The gene calls are TRBV19 and TRBJ2-7; D unclear. The CDR3 spans 15 residues. Germline loops: CDR1 LNHDA, CDR2 SQIVND (reference sequence). CDR3: CANSIVGGSSYEQYF. DNA of the CDR3: TGTGCCAATAGTATAGTTGGCGGAAGCTCCTACGAGCAGTACTTC.

For this clonotype: This could be a read error, since a much larger clone is one nucleotide away. V is TRBV11-2 and J is TRBJ1-2; D not resolved. The V and J ends lost 5 bases and 7 bases respectively, with 17 bases between them. The CDR3 has 14 residues. CDR1 SGHAT and CDR2 FQNNGV come from the germline V gene. In nucleotides, the CDR3 is TGTGCCAGCAGCCCGACATCTCTTTTGGCTGGCTACACCTTC. Residues: CASSPTSLLAGYTF. The full variable domain, with the rest looked up from reference TRBV11-2 and TRBJ1-2, is EAGVAQSPRYKIIEKRQSVAFWCNPISGHATLYWYQQILGQGPKLLIQFQNNGVVDDSQLPKDRFSAERLKGVDSTLKIQPAKLEDSAVYLCASSPTSLLAGYTFGSGTRLTVV.

This clonotype was counted many times. This chain links TRBV9 with TRBJ1-1; no firm D call. Germline CDR1 reads SGDLS; CDR2 reads YYNGEE. V lost 0 bases, J lost 0 bases, and 6 bases lay in between. This CDR3 contains 14 residues. The CDR3 here is CASSVERVNTEAFF. As DNA, the CDR3 is TGTGCCAGCAGCGTAGAACGAGTGAACACTGAAGCTTTCTTT.

This clonotype was counted between two and nine times. This chain uses TRBV2 with TRBJ1-6, with D maybe TRBD1 (5 bases). The V end was cut by 5 bases, the J end by 8 bases, with 16 bases between. CDR1 SNHLY and CDR2 FYNNEI come from the germline V gene. CDR3 length equals 15 residues. CDR3 region: CASSYQGRTHSPLHF. The CDR3 DNA sequence: TGTGCCAGCAGTTACCAGGGACGGACCCATTCACCCCTCCACTTT.

Points on this clonotype: A much larger clone is a single base away; this may be a read error. The chain combines TRBV10-3 with TRBJ1-5, with D possibly matching TRBD1 (6 bases). Germline-derived CDR1 and CDR2 are ENHRY and SYGVKD. There are 13 residues in the CDR3. The CDR3 nucleotides are TGTGCCAGCAGTTACAGGGAACATCAGCCCCAGCATTTT. Translated, it gives CASSYREHQPQHF.

The CDR3 region is CSVGRVGDTQYF. CDR3 sequence (DNA): TGCAGCGTTGGAAGGGTAGGAGATACGCAGTATTTT. V gene TRBV29-1 combines with J gene TRBJ2-3, with D hard to call. V gave up 4 bases and J gave up 5 bases, with 10 bases separating them. Germline assignment: CDR1 SQVTM and CDR2 ANQGSEA. The CDR3 is made up of 12 amino acids.

The chain combines TRBV4-2 with TRBJ1-3; D possibly corresponds to TRBD1 (6 bases). V lost 0 bases and J lost 0, with 6 bases in between. The CDR3 runs 15 residues. The germline gives CDR1 LGHNA, CDR2 YNFKEQ. In DNA form, the CDR3 reads TGTGCCAGCAGCCAAGAAGGGGGCTCTGGAAACACCATATATTTT. Protein product: CASSQEGGSGNTIYF.

The chain is built from TRBV7-9 and TRBJ1-3; the D gene is possibly TRBD1 (5 bases). The CDR3 sequence is 13 residues long. Germline CDR1 SEHNR, CDR2 FQNEAQ (reference sequence). Between the trimmed V and J ends, which lost 8 bases and 4 bases, there was a span of 12 bases. CDR3 nucleotides: TGTGCCAGCCCCAGGGCAGAAGGAAACACCATATATTTT. Its translation is CASPRAEGNTIYF. Full variable domain (missing parts from reference TRBV7-9 and TRBJ1-3): DTGVSQNPRHKITKRGQNVTFRCDPISEHNRLYWYRQTLGQGPEFLTYFQNEAQLEKSRLLSDRFSAERPKGSFSTLEIQRTEQGDSAMYLCASPRAEGNTIYFGEGSWLTVV.

This clonotype has a handful of counts. The chain joins TRBV28 to TRBJ1-2, with TRBD1 identical over 9 bases. The CDR3 runs to 12 residues. The V and J ends lost 7 bases and 8 bases, in that order; junction bases with no gene match: 5. Germline loops: CDR1 MDHEN, CDR2 SYDVKM. CDR3 sequence (DNA): TGTGCCAGCAAACTACAGGGGGCGGGCTACACCTTC. Residues: CASKLQGAGYTF.

This clonotype was seen a few times. This is likely a read error, given that the CDR3 carries no conserved phenylalanine or tryptophan at its end. The V call is TRBV20-1, the J call TRBJ1-1, with D perhaps matching TRBD1 (6 bases). Deletions cut 0 bases from V and 1 base from J, with 24 bases between. This CDR3 has 19 residues. The germline V gene encodes CDR1 DFQATT and CDR2 SNEGSKA (reference sequence). The CDR3 spells CSARDLLDRLRLQNTEAFL. The CDR3 nucleotides are TGCAGTGCTAGAGATCTTCTCGACAGGTTGCGCCTTCAGAACACTGAAGCTTTCCTT.

As to this clonotype: The conserved closing phenylalanine or tryptophan is absent in this CDR3, likely reflecting a read error. The DNA is left out, because the CDR3 cannot be placed on it with certainty; the CDR3 is given as TCRdb lists it. V gene TRBV15 combines with J gene TRBJ2-6. Germline CDR1 reads LNHNV; CDR2 reads YYDKDF (reference sequence). The CDR3 region is 8 residues in length, termini included. The chain's CDR3 is CATSTTNR.

This chain connects TRBV24-1 to TRBJ1-2; D is uncertain. The CDR3 has 19 amino acids. The V gene's germline CDR1 is KGHDR and CDR2 SFDVKD. V lost 4 bases and J lost 4, with 27 bases in between. CDR3 DNA: TGTGCCACCAGTGACAAAACCCGGGATCAGCGATCACGGTTCTATGGCTACACCTTC. It yields the protein CATSDKTRDQRSRFYGYTF.

V gene TRBV10-3 combines with J gene TRBJ2-5; D might be TRBD2 (6 bases). The V end was cut by 4 bases, the J end by 1 base, with 13 bases between. Germline values: CDR1 ENHRY, CDR2 SYGVKD. The CDR3 is made up of 15 amino acids. CDR3 nucleotide sequence: TGTGCCATCAGTGGAGGACTACTAGTCCAAGAGACCCAGTACTTC. It translates to CAISGGLLVQETQYF.

This sequence joins TRBV6-1 and TRBJ1-2, with D uncertain. This CDR3 is built from 15 residues. Germline V gene data show CDR1 as MNHNS and CDR2 as SASEGT. Trimming removed 6 bases from V and 0 bases from J, with 14 bases in between. The CDR3 sequence is CASRGELITNYGYTF. CDR3 DNA sequence: TGTGCCAGCAGAGGAGAACTGATAACTAACTATGGCTACACCTTC.

The gene calls are TRBV14 and TRBJ1-1; D gene uncertain. V was cut by 1 base and J by 3 bases, with 12 bases left in between. The CDR3 is 15 residues long. Germline CDR1 reads SGHDN; CDR2 reads FVKESK. In DNA form, the CDR3 reads TGTGCCAGCAGCCAAGCTCGGGCTTTTTACACTGAAGCTTTCTTT. Its protein product is CASSQARAFYTEAFF.